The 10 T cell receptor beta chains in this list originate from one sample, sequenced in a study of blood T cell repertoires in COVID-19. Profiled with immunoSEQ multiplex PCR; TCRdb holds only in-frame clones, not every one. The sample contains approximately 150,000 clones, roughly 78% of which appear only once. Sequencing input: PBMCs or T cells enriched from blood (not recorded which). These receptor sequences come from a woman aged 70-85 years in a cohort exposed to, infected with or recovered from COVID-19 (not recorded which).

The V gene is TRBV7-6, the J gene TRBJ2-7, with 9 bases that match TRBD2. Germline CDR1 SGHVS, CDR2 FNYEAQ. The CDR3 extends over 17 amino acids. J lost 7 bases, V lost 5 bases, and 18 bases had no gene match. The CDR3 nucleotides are TGTGCCAGCAGCCCAACGGGGGCTAGCGGGATTGTTCAGGAGCAGTACTTC. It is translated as CASSPTGASGIVQEQYF. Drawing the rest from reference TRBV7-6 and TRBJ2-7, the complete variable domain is GAGVSQSPRYKVTKRGQDVALRCDPISGHVSLYWYRQALGQGPEFLTYFNYEAQQDKSGLPNDRFSAERPEGSISTLTIQRTEQRDSAMYRCASSPTGASGIVQEQYFGPGTRLTVT.

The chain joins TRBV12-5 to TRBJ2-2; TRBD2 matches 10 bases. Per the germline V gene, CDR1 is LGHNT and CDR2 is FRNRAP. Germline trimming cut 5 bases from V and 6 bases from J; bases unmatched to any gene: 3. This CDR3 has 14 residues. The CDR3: CASGTLAGAGELFF. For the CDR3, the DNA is TGTGCTAGTGGTACCCTAGCGGGGGCCGGGGAGCTGTTTTTT.

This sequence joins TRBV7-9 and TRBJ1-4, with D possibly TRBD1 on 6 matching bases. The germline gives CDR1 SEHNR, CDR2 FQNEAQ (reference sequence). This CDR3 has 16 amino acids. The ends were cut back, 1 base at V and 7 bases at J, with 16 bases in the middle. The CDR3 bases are TGTGCCAGCAGCTTAGAAGGCCCAGGGGCGGGTGAAAAACTGTTTTTT. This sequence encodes CASSLEGPGAGEKLFF.

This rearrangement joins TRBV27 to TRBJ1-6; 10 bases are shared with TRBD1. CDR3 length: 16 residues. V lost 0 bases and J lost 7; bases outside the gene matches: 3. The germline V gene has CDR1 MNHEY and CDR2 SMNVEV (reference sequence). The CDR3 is CASSLSGQGTNSPLHF. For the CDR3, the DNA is TGTGCCAGCAGTTTATCGGGACAGGGGACGAATTCACCCCTCCACTTT.

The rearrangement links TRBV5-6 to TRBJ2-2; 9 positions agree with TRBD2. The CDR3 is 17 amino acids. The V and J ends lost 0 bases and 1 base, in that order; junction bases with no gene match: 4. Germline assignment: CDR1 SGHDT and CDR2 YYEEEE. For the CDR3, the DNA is TGTGCCAGCAGCTTGGTGGCAGCGGGAGGGAACACCGGGGAGCTGTTTTTT. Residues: CASSLVAAGGNTGELFF.

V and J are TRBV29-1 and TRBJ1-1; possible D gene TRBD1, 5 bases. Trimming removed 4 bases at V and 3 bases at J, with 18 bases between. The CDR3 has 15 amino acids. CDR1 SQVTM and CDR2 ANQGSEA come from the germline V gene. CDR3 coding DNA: TGCAGCGTTGCCCCGAACTCAGGGTCTTACACTGAAGCTTTCTTT. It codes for CSVAPNSGSYTEAFF. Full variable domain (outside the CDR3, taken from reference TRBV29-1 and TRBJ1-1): SAVISQKPSRDICQRGTSLTIQCQVDSQVTMMFWYRQQPGQSLTLIATANQGSEATYESGFVIDKFPISRPNLTFSTLTVSNMSPEDSSIYLCSVAPNSGSYTEAFFGQGTRLTVV.

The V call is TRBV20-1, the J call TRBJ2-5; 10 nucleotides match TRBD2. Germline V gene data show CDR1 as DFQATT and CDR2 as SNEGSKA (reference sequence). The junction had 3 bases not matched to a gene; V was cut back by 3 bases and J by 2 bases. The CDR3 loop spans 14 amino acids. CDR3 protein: CSASKLAGQETQYF. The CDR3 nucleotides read TGCAGTGCTAGTAAACTAGCGGGGCAAGAGACCCAGTACTTC.

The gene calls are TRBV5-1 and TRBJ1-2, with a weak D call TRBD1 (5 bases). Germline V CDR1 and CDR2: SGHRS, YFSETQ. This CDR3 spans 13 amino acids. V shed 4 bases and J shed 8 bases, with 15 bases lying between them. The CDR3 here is CASSVDSKQGYTF. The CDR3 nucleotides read TGCGCCAGCAGCGTAGACAGTAAACAAGGCTACACCTTC.

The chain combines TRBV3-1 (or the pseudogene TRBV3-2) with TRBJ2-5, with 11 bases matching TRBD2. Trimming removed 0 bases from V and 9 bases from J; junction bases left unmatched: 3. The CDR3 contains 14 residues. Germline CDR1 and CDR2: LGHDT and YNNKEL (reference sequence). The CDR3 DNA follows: TGTGCCAGCAGCCAAGAAACTAGCGGGAGCTCCCAGTACTTC. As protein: CASSQETSGSSQYF.

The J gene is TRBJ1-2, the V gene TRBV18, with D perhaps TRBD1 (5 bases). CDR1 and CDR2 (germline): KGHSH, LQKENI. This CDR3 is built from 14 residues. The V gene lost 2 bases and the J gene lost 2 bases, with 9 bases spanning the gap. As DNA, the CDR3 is TGTGCCAGCTCACCAGCAGGGCCAAACTATGGCTACACCTTC. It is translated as CASSPAGPNYGYTF.